This T cell receptor (beta chain) was profiled in a study of breast tumors, draining lymph nodes, adjacent tissues. Axillary draining lymph nodes of breast cancer patients supplied the node samples. Germline CDR1 reads MNHNS; CDR2 reads SASEGT. The CDR3 runs to 14 residues. Findings and caveats of the study: Tumor repertoires ranked between lymph nodes and nontumor tissue in diversity, with V and J gene preferences.

TCRdb called the multiplex PCR reads again in MiXCR, with one record for every CDR3 protein. This table holds about 100,000 distinct CDR3 sequences, about 20% found once. As concerns this clonotype: Its antigen is unknown. One base away lies a much larger clone, so this may be a sequencing read error.

The specimen sequenced was axillary lymph node tissue. This sequence was found in a female donor with breast cancer. Some clones in this sample may be carry-over from other donors' samples. The V gene is TRBV6-1, the J gene TRBJ2-5; D gene uncertain. The CDR3 protein is CASSEFTAQEAQYF. CDR3 nucleotides: TGTGCCAGCAGTGAATTCACAGCCCAAGAGGCCCAGTACTTC.